These T cell receptor beta chains were read from a single sample in a study of sequential checkpoint blockade in melanoma. Some clones are missing from TCRdb's copy, which holds only in-frame ones; the method was immunoSEQ multiplex PCR. The sample contains 9,500 to 15,000 clones, 82% of which appear only once. The sequencing used CD8+ T cells sorted from blood (inferred from file names), collected from a patient given nivolumab and ipilimumab in sequence. These receptors were obtained from a human donor with melanoma. Both conserved end residues are part of each CDR3. Fields, in order: V gene, D gene, clone size, J gene, CDR3 DNA, CDR3 protein. D genes are given only for firm matches. A row's size may be missing; if present it is once, few, many or a size class.

>TRBV28|NA|few|TRBJ2-7
TGTGCCAGCAGGGTCCCGTGGGAGCGAGGGAACGAGCAGTACTTC
CASRVPWERGNEQYF
>TRBV10-3|TRBD1|few|TRBJ1-5
TGTGCCATCAGTCGCCAGGGGGATGGCAATCAGCCCCAGCATTTT
CAISRQGDGNQPQHF
>TRBV6-5|NA|NA|TRBJ2-7
TGTGCCAGCAGTTATCGAGGACATTTTAACGAGCAGTACTTC
CASSYRGHFNEQYF
>TRBV5-1|TRBD2|NA|TRBJ2-1
TGCGCCAGCAGCTTAGGACTAGCGGAGTACAATGAGCAGTTCTTC
CASSLGLAEYNEQFF
>TRBV28|TRBD2|once|TRBJ2-1
TGTGCCAGCAGTTTACCGGGAGGATACAATGAGCAGTTCTTC
CASSLPGGYNEQFF
>TRBV9|TRBD2|NA|TRBJ2-1
TGTGCCAGCAGCGGGTTAGCGGGGGCCTCCTACAATGAGCAGTTCTTC
CASSGLAGASYNEQFF
>TRBV7-3|TRBD2|NA|TRBJ2-5
TGTGCCAGCAGCTTAATTGGTTTTGCTAGCGGGTCAGGGGAGACCCAGTACTTC
CASSLIGFASGSGETQYF
>TRBV4-1|NA|few|TRBJ1-6
TGCGCCAGCAGCCAAGTGCAGGTCGTTAATTCACCCCTCCACTTT
CASSQVQVVNSPLHF
>TRBV28|TRBD1|once|TRBJ1-2
TGTGCCAGCAGTTTCGGCAGGGGGTATGGCTACACCTTC
CASSFGRGYGYTF
>TRBV28|NA|NA|TRBJ1-1
TGTGCCAGCAGTCCCCCCCCAGGGTTCGCTGAAGCTTTCTTT
CASSPPPGFAEAFF
>TRBV7-8|NA|NA|TRBJ2-7
TGTGCCAGCAGCTTATCAGGGCCGGTCCCCTACGAGCAGTACTTC
CASSLSGPVPYEQYF
>TRBV7-9|NA|few|TRBJ2-7
TGTGCCAGCAGCTTAGGGGGGCTTGGCGAGCAGTACTTC
CASSLGGLGEQYF
>TRBV27|TRBD2|NA|TRBJ2-7
TGTGCCAGCAGTTGGGGACTAGCGGGAGGGCCGAGCGAGCAGTACTTC
CASSWGLAGGPSEQYF
>TRBV6-6|TRBD1|NA|TRBJ1-2
TGTGCCAGCATCGACAGGGACTATGGCTACACCTTC
CASIDRDYGYTF
>TRBV6-5|NA|NA|TRBJ1-4
TGTGCCAGCAGTTACTCGACGGGAATTAAGGAAAAACTGTTTTTT
CASSYSTGIKEKLFF
>TRBV4-1|NA|NA|TRBJ2-7
TGCGCCAGCAGCCAGAGTTACGAGCAGTACTTC
CASSQSYEQYF
>TRBV2|NA|few|TRBJ1-5
TGTGCCAGCAGTGAGTTCGGGGGAAATCAGCCCCAGCATTTT
CASSEFGGNQPQHF
>TRBV5-6|NA|few|TRBJ2-3
TGTGCCAGCAGCTATCTTAATTCCCAGGGGGATACGCAGTATTTT
CASSYLNSQGDTQYF
>TRBV6-5|NA|NA|TRBJ2-5
TGTGCCAGCAGAGACGGGGAGTCCCGAGGGGAGACCCAGTACTTC
CASRDGESRGETQYF